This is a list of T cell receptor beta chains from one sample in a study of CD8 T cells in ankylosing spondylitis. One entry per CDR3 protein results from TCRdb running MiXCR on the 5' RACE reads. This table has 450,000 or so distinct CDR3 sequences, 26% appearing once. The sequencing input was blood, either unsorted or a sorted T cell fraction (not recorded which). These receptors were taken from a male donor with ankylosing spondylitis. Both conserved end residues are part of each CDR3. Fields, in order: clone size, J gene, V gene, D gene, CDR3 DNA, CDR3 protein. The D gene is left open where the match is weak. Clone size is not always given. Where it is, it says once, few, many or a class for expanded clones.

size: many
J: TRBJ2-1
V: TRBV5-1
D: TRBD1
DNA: TGCGCCAGCAGCTTGGCCACAGGGGGCAATGAGCAGTTCTTC
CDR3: CASSLATGGNEQFF

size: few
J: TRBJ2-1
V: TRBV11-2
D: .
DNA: TGTGCCAGCAGCGGGGGCCGCTGGAATGAGCAGTTCTTC
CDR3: CASSGGRWNEQFF

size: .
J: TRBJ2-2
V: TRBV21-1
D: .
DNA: TGTGCCAGCAGCAAAGTGGACGGAAGCGGCGGGGAGCTGTTTTTT
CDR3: CASSKVDGSGGELFF

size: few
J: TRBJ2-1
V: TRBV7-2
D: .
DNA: TGTGCCACCCTGCGGGATCCGTCGATTGATGAGCAGTTCTTC
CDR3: CATLRDPSIDEQFF

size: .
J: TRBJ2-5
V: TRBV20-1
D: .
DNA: TGCAGTGCCCCCATTTTGGGGGCTAACCAAGAGACCCAGTACTTC
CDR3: CSAPILGANQETQYF

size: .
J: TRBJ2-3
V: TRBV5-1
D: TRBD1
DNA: TGCGCCAGCAGCTTGAACACCGGGACAGTCCCAGATACGCAGTATTTT
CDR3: CASSLNTGTVPDTQYF

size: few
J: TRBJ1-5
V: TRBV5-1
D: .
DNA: TGCGCCAGCAGCTTGGCTCCGCTACAGCCCCAGCATTTT
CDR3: CASSLAPLQPQHF

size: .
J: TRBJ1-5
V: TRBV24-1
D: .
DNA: TGTGCCACCGGGGACGGTCGGCAGGAGACCCAGCATTTT
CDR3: CATGDGRQETQHF

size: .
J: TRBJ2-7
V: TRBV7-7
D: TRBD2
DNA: TGTGCCAGCAGCTCCTCCCTCAAGGCGGGAGGGCCCTACGAGCAGTACTTC
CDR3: CASSSSLKAGGPYEQYF

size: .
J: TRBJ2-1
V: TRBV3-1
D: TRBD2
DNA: TGTGCCAGCAGCCAAACTAGCGGTGGAATTAACTTC
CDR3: CASSQTSGGINF

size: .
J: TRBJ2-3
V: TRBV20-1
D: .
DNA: TGCAGTGCTAGAGGGGGGGCGGGACGAGTCACAGATACGCAGTATTTT
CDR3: CSARGGAGRVTDTQYF

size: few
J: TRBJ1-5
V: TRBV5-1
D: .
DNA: TGCGCCAGCAGCTTGGACGGGTCTCAGGGTCAGCCCCAGCATTTT
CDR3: CASSLDGSQGQPQHF

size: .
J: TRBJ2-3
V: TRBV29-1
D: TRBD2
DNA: TGCAGCGTTGGGGCGGGAGAAGATACGCAGTATTTT
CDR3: CSVGAGEDTQYF

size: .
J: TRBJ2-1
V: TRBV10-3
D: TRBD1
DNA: TGTGCCATCACCTCGACAGGGGCGAGCTCCTACAATGAGCAGTTCTTC
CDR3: CAITSTGASSYNEQFF

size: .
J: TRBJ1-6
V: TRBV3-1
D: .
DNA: TGTGCCAGCAGCCAAGGGGAGGCACCCCTCCACTTT
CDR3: CASSQGEAPLHF

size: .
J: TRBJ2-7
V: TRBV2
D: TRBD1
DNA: TGTGCCAGCGGGACAGGGGGCTACGAGCAGTACTTC
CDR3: CASGTGGYEQYF

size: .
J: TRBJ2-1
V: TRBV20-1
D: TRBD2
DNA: TGCAGTGCTAGTCCCCCGAGACTAGCGGGAAATGAGCAGTTCTTC
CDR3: CSASPPRLAGNEQFF

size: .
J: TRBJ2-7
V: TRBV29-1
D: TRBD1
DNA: TGCAGCGTGGCCCCGACAGGGCATCCCTACGAGCAGTACTTC
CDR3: CSVAPTGHPYEQYF

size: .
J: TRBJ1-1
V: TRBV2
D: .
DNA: TGTGCCAGCAGTGCGATCCGGGGAGGCACTGAAGCTTTCTTT
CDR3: CASSAIRGGTEAFF

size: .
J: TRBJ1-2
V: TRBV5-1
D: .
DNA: TGCGCCAGCAGCTTGGTTGGGGGCGACTATGGCTACACCTTC
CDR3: CASSLVGGDYGYTF

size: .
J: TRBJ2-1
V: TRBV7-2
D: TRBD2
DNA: TGTGCCAGCAGCTTCCCCGCGGGGGATGAGCAGTTCTTC
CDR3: CASSFPAGDEQFF

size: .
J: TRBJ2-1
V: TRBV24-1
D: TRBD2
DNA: TGTGCCACCAGTGATCCAATAGCGGGAGGCAGCTCCTACAATGAGCAGTTCTTC
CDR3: CATSDPIAGGSSYNEQFF

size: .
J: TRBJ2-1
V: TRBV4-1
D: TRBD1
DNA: TGCGCCAGCAGCCAAGATCGACAGGGCTACAATGAGCAGTTCTTC
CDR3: CASSQDRQGYNEQFF

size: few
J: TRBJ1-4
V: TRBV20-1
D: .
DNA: TGCAGTGCTAGAGTTGGGGGGGAGGAAAAACTGTTTTTT
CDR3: CSARVGGEEKLFF